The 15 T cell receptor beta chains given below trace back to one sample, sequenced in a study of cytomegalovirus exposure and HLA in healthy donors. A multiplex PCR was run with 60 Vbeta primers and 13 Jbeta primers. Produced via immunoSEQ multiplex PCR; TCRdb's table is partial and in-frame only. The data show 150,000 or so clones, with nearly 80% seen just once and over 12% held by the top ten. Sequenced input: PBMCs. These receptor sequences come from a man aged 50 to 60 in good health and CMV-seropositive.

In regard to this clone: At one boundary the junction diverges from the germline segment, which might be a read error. The CDR3 sequence: CVIRNWTGHTEAFF. Written as DNA, the CDR3 is TGTGTCATCCGGAACTGGACAGGGCACACTGAAGCTTTCTTT. The chain links TRBV10-3 to TRBJ1-1, with 8 bases aligning to TRBD1. CDR3 length equals 14 residues. Germline V gene sequence: CDR1 ENHRY, CDR2 SYGVKD.

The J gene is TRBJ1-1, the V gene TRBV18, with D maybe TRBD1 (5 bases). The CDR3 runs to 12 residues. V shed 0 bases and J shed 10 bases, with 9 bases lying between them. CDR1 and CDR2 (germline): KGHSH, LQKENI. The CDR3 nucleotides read TGTGCCAGCTCACCACCGGGGGGAGGAGCTTTCTTT. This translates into CASSPPGGGAFF.

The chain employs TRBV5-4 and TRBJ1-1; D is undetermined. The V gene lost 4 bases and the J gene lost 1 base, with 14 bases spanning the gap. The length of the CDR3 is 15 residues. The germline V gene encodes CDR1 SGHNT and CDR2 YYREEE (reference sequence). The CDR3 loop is CASSPGGPGNTEAFF. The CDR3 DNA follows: TGTGCCAGCAGCCCGGGAGGCCCAGGGAACACTGAAGCTTTCTTT.

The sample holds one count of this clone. The CDR3 sequence: CASSDLRGYEQFF. The CDR3 DNA reads TGTGCCAGTAGTGATTTAAGGGGCTATGAGCAGTTCTTC. The chain uses TRBV19 and TRBJ2-1; TRBD1 is a possible D gene (5 bases). The CDR3 loop spans 13 amino acids. Germline V gives CDR1 LNHDA, CDR2 SQIVND (reference sequence). Trimming took 5 bases from V and 8 from J, leaving 13 bases between them.

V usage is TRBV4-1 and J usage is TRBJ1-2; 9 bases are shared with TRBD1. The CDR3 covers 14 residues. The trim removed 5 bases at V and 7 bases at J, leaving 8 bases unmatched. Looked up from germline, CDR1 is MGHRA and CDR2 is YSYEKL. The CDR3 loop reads CASSNRTGASGYTF. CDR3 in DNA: TGCGCCAGCAGCAACCGGACAGGGGCAAGTGGCTACACCTTC.

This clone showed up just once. CDR3 nucleotides: TGTGCCAGCAGCTTGGCCGGGGGGGTGCGCGAGTACTTC. This sequence encodes CASSLAGGVREYF. The gene calls are TRBV7-9 and TRBJ2-7; 8 bases align to TRBD2. This CDR3 region has 13 residues. CDR1 is SEHNR, CDR2 FQNEAQ, per germline (reference sequence). With 3 bases clipped from V and 11 bases from J, the junction kept 9 bases outside the gene matches.

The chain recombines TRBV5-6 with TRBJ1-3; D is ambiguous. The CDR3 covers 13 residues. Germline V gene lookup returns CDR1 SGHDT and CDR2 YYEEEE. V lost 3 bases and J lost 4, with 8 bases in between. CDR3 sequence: CASSWGEGNTIYF. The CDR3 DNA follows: TGTGCCAGCAGCTGGGGAGAGGGAAACACCATATATTTT.

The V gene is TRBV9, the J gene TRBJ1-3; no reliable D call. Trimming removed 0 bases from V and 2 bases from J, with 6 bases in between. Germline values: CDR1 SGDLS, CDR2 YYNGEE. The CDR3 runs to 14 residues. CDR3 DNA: TGTGCCAGCAGCGTAGGAACAGCTGGAAACACCATATATTTT. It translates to CASSVGTAGNTIYF.

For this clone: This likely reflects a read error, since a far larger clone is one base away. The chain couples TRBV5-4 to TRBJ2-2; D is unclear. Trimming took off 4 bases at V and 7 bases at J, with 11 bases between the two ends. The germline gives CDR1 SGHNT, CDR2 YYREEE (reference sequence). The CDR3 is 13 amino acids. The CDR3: CASSQDRGGELFF. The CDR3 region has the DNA TGTGCCAGCAGCCAAGATAGAGGCGGGGAGCTGTTTTTT.

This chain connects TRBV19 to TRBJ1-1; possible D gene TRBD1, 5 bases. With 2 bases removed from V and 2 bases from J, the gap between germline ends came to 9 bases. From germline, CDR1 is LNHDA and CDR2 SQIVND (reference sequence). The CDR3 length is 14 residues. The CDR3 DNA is TGTGCCAGTAGTATACGGACAACCAACACTGAAGCTTTCTTT. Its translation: CASSIRTTNTEAFF.

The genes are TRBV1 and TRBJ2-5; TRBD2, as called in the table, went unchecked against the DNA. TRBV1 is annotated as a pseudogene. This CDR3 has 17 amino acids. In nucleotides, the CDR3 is TGCACCAGCAGCCAAGTTGGACTAGCGGGGGATCAAGAGACCCAGTACTTC. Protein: CTSSQVGLAGDQETQYF.

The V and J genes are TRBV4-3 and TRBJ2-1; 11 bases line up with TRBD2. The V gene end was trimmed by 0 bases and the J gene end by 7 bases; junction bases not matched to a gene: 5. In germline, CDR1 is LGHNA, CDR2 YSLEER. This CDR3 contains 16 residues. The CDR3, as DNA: TGCGCCAGCAGCCAAGATTTAGCGGGGGGGCGTAATGAGCAGTTCTTC. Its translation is CASSQDLAGGRNEQFF.

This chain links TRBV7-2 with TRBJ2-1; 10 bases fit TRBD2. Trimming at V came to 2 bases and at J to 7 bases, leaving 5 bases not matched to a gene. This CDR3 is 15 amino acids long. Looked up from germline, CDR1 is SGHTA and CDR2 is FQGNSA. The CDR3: CASSLSGTSANEQFF. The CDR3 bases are TGTGCCAGCAGCTTAAGTGGGACTAGCGCTAATGAGCAGTTCTTC.

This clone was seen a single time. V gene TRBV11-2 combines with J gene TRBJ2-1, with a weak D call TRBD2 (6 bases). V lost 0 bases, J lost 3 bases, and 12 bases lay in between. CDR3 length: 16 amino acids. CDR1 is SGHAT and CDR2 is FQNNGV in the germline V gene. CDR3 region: CASSLEEGLIYNEQFF. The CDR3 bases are TGTGCCAGCAGCTTAGAGGAGGGTCTCATCTACAATGAGCAGTTCTTC. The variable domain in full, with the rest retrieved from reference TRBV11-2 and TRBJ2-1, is EAGVAQSPRYKIIEKRQSVAFWCNPISGHATLYWYQQILGQGPKLLIQFQNNGVVDDSQLPKDRFSAERLKGVDSTLKIQPAKLEDSAVYLCASSLEEGLIYNEQFFGPGTRLTVL.

CDR3 in DNA: TGTGCCAGCAGCTTGGCTCAGGGAAACACTGAAGCTTTCTTT. Its protein is CASSLAQGNTEAFF. The chain links TRBV5-6 to TRBJ1-1; D is possibly TRBD1 (5 bases). V gave up 0 bases and J gave up 2 bases, with 8 bases separating them. The CDR3 has 14 amino acids. In germline, CDR1 is SGHDT, CDR2 YYEEEE.